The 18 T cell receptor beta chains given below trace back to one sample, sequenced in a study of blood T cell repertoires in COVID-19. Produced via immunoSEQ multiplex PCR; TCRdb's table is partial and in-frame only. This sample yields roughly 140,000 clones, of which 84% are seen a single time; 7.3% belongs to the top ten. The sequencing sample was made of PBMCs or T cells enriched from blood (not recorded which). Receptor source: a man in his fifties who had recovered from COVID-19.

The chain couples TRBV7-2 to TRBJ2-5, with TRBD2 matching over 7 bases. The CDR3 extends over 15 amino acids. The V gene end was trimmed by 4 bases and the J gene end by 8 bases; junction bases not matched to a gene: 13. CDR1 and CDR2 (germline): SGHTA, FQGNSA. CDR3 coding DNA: TGTGCCAGCAGCTCACAGCGGGGTCGTCAAGGAACCCAGTACTTC. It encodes CASSSQRGRQGTQYF.

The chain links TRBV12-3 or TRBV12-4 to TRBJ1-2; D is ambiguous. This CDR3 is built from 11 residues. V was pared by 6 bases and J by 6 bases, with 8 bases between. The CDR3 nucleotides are TGTGCCAGCAGCTTTGACAATGGCTACACCTTC. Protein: CASSFDNGYTF.

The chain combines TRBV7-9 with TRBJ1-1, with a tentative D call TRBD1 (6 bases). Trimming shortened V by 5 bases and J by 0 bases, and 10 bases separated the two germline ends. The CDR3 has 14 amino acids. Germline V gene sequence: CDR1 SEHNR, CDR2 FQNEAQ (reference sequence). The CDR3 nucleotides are TGTGCCAGCAGCCAACAGGGCTTGAACACTGAAGCTTTCTTT. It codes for CASSQQGLNTEAFF.

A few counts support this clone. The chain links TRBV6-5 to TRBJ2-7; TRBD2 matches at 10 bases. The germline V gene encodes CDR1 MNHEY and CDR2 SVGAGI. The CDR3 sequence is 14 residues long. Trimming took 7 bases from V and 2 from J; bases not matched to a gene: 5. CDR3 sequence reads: CASKPGLATYEQYF. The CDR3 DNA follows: TGTGCCAGCAAACCGGGACTAGCGACCTACGAGCAGTACTTC.

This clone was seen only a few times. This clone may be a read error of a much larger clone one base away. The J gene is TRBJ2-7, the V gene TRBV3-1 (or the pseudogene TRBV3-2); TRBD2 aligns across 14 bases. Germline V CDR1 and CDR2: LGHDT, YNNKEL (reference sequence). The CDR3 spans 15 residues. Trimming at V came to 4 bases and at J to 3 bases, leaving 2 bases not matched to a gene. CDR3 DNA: TGTGCCAGCAGCCCCGGACTAGCGGGGGGCTACGAGCAGTACTTC. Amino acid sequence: CASSPGLAGGYEQYF.

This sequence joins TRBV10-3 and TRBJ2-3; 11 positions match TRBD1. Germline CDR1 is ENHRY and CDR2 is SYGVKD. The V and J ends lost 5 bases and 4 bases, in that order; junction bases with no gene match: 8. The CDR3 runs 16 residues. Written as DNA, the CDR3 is TGTGCCATCAGTCGAACGGGACAGGGGGGAGCAGATACGCAGTATTTT. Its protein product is CAISRTGQGGADTQYF.

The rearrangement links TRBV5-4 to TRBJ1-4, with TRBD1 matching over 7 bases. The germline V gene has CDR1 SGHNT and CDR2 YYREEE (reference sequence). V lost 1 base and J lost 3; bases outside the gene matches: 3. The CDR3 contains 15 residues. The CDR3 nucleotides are TGTGCCAGCAGCTTGCAGGGGACAGCTAATGAAAAACTGTTTTTT. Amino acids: CASSLQGTANEKLFF.

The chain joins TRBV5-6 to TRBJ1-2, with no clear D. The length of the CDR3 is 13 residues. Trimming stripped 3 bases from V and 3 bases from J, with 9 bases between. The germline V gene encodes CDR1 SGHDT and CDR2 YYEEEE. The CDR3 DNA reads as TGTGCCAGCAGCTGGGGAGGAGACTATGGCTACACCTTC. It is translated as CASSWGGDYGYTF.

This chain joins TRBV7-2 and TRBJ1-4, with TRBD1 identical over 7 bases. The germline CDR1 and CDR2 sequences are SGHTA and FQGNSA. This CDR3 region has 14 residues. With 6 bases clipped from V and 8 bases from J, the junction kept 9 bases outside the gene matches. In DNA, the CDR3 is TGTGCCAGCAGTCCGTACAGGGGCAGGGAAAAACTGTTTTTT. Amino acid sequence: CASSPYRGREKLFF.

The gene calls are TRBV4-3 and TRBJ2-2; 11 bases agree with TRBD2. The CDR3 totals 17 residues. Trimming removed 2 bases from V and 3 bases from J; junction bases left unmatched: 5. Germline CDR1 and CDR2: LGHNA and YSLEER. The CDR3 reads CASSQPSLAGDTGELFF. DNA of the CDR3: TGCGCCAGCAGCCAACCGTCACTAGCGGGGGACACCGGGGAGCTGTTTTTT.

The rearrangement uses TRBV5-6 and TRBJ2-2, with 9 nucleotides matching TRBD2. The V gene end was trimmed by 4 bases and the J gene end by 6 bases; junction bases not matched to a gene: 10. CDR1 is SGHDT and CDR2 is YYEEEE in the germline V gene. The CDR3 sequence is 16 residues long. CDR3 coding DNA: TGTGCCAGCAGCCCCATAGTCGCGGGGGGGCCCGGGGAGCTGTTTTTT. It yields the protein CASSPIVAGGPGELFF.

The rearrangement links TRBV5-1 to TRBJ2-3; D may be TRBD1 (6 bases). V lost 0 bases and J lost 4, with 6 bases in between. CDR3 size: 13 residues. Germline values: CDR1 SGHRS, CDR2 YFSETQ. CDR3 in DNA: TGCGCCAGCAGCTTGGGACAGGCAGATACGCAGTATTTT. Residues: CASSLGQADTQYF.

The CDR3 sequence is CASSLNRLNEKLFF. The CDR3 DNA is TGCGCCAGCAGCTTGAACAGATTGAATGAAAAACTGTTTTTT. The chain is built from TRBV5-1 and TRBJ1-4; D uncertain. This CDR3 contains 14 residues. V was clipped by 1 base and J by 5 bases, with 9 bases between them. The V gene's germline CDR1 is SGHRS and CDR2 YFSETQ.

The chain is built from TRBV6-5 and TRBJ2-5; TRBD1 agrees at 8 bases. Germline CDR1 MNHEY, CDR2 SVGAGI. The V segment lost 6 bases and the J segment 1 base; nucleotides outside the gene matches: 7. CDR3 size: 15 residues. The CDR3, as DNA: TGTGCCAGCAGCCTCCACGGGACAGGCCAAGAGACCCAGTACTTC. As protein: CASSLHGTGQETQYF.

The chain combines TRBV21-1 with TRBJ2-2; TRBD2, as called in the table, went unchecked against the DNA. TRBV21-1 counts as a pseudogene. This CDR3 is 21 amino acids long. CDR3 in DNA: TGTGCCAGCAGCAAAGCCCGGACTAGCGGGGGGGCGAGGTGGAGGACCGGGGAGCTGTTTTTT. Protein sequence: CASSKARTSGGARWRTGELFF.

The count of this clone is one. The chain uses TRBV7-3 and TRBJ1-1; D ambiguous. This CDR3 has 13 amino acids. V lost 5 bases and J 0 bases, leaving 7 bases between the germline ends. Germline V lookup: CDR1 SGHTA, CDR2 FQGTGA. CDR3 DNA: TGTGCCAGCAGCCCCACGGTGAACACTGAAGCTTTCTTT. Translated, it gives CASSPTVNTEAFF.

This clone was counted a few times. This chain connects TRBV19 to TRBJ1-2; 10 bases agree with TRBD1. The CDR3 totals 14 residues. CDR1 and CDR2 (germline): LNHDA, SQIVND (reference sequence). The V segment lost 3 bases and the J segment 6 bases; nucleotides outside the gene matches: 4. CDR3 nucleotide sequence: TGTGCCAGTAGTATGACAGGGGGCGCGCATGGCTACACCTTC. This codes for CASSMTGGAHGYTF.

DNA of the CDR3: TGTGCCAGCAGTGAGATCGGGAGGAACACTGAAGCTTTCTTT. It is translated as CASSEIGRNTEAFF. This chain links TRBV6-1 with TRBJ1-1; no clear D gene. Germline-derived CDR1 and CDR2 are MNHNS and SASEGT. CDR3 length: 14 residues. V lost 3 bases and J 1 base, leaving 9 bases between the germline ends.